What follows is one T cell receptor (beta chain) and its context. Its antigen remains unknown. This entry is derived from a study of identical twins. The germline V gene has CDR1 MNHEY and CDR2 SVGAGI. The CDR3 consists of 13 residues. V trimming: 6 bases; J trimming: 7 bases; junction bases outside the gene matches: 2. The study, taken as a whole, reports: High-abundance cord blood beta clonotypes had fewer insertions; memory repertoires showed none. Among beta out-of-frame sequences, excess sharing between twins appeared weaker.

TCRdb redid the calling of the 5' RACE reads with MiXCR, one entry per CDR3 protein. The repertoire holds some 330,000 distinct CDR3 sequences, 7% to 9.5% seen once, with under 10% in the top ten. Specimen: naive T cells sorted from blood. The chain recombines TRBV6-5 with TRBJ2-4; 11 nucleotides match TRBD2. This receptor was taken from a woman in her fifties or sixties in good health. The CDR3 DNA is TGTGCCAGCAGAATAGCGGGAGGGAACATTCAGTACTTC. This sequence encodes CASRIAGGNIQYF.